A single sample gave rise to the 25 T cell receptor beta chains below, sequenced in a study of cytomegalovirus exposure and HLA in healthy donors. Primers included in the PCR were 60 Vbeta and 13 Jbeta primers. Profiled with immunoSEQ multiplex PCR; TCRdb holds only in-frame clones, not every one. This sample's table reports about 40,000 clones. The sample was PBMCs. Receptor source: a woman aged 25 to 39 in good health and CMV-seronegative.

This rearrangement joins TRBV6-6 to TRBJ1-1; possibly TRBD1 for D (5 bases). Trimming cost V 6 bases and J 11 bases, with 19 bases left between them. CDR1 and CDR2 (germline): MNHNY, SVGAGI (reference sequence). CDR3 length: 13 residues. The CDR3: CASRPKPQGAAFF. CDR3 DNA: TGTGCCAGCAGGCCAAAACCTCAGGGTGCGGCTTTCTTT.

The chain has TRBV27 and TRBJ2-7; 9 nucleotides align to TRBD2. The CDR3 spans 14 residues. CDR1 and CDR2 from the germline V gene are MNHEY and SMNVEV (reference sequence). Trimming took 6 bases from V and 2 from J; bases not matched to a gene: 5. In nucleotides, the CDR3 is TGTGCCAGCAGCCCCGCGGGGGGGACCTACGAGCAGTACTTC. This sequence encodes CASSPAGGTYEQYF.

Here the CDR3 DNA reads TGTGCCAGCAGCTTAGCAACCCTAGCGGGAGTCGGAGATACGCAGTATTTT. Its protein product is CASSLATLAGVGDTQYF. The rearrangement links TRBV7-2 to TRBJ2-3; 10 nucleotides align to TRBD2. Germline loops: CDR1 SGHTA, CDR2 FQGNSA. V was clipped by 0 bases and J by 5 bases; unmatched bases: 8. This CDR3 spans 17 amino acids.

The V gene is TRBV4-1, the J gene TRBJ1-2, with TRBD1 matching over 8 bases. Trimming at V came to 3 bases and at J to 7 bases, leaving 10 bases not matched to a gene. CDR3 size: 15 residues. The germline V gene encodes CDR1 MGHRA and CDR2 YSYEKL. CDR3 sequence: CASSQSLQGASGYTF. CDR3 coding DNA: TGCGCCAGCAGCCAGTCACTTCAGGGGGCGAGTGGCTACACCTTC.

The chain is built from TRBV7-6 and TRBJ1-3; tentative D call: TRBD1 (6 bases). Looked up from germline, CDR1 is SGHVS and CDR2 is FNYEAQ. V dropped 3 bases and J dropped 4 bases, with 10 bases sitting between them. The CDR3 runs 14 residues. CDR3 DNA sequence: TGTGCCAGCAGCTTGGGGGCGGCAGGAAACACCATATATTTT. Translated, it gives CASSLGAAGNTIYF.

The CDR3 DNA is TGCGCCAGCAGCCTACTAGTGGCAGGGGATAATGAAAAACTGTTTTTT. Translation: CASSLLVAGDNEKLFF. V and J are TRBV4-1 and TRBJ1-4; the D gene is possibly TRBD1 (6 bases). V was clipped by 4 bases and J by 4 bases, with 16 bases between them. The CDR3 sequence is 16 residues long. Germline-derived CDR1 and CDR2 are MGHRA and YSYEKL.

V is TRBV9 and J is TRBJ1-2; possibly TRBD1 for D (5 bases). Germline-derived CDR1 and CDR2 are SGDLS and YYNGEE. The CDR3 sequence is 15 residues long. The V and J ends lost 0 bases and 8 bases respectively, with 17 bases between them. The CDR3 is CASSVDGGRVAGYTF. CDR3 bases: TGTGCCAGCAGCGTAGACGGCGGCAGGGTGGCGGGCTACACCTTC.

The chain is built from TRBV19 and TRBJ2-2; D perhaps matches TRBD1 (6 bases). The CDR3 length is 14 residues. From germline, CDR1 is LNHDA and CDR2 SQIVND (reference sequence). Trimming left V 8 bases short and J 4 bases short, with 14 bases between. CDR3 sequence: CASFPTGFTGELFF. The CDR3 nucleotides read TGTGCCAGTTTCCCCACAGGGTTCACCGGGGAGCTGTTTTTT.

The chain uses TRBV28 and TRBJ1-5, with D perhaps TRBD1 (5 bases). Trimming removed 6 bases from V and 1 base from J, with 10 bases in between. The CDR3 runs 14 residues. Germline CDR1 reads MDHEN; CDR2 reads SYDVKM. The CDR3: CASRARGSNQPQHF. CDR3 nucleotide sequence: TGTGCCAGCAGAGCCCGGGGGAGCAATCAGCCCCAGCATTTT. The full variable domain, completed using reference TRBV28 and TRBJ1-5, is DVKVTQSSRYLVKRTGEKVFLECVQDMDHENMFWYRQDPGLGLRLIYFSYDVKMKEKGDIPEGYSVSREKKERFSLILESASTNQTSMYLCASRARGSNQPQHFGDGTRLSIL.

This chain connects TRBV6-6 to TRBJ2-7; 7 bases map to TRBD1. Trimming took 6 bases from V and 4 from J; bases not matched to a gene: 9. The CDR3 is 14 residues long. Germline CDR1 MNHNY, CDR2 SVGAGI (reference sequence). The CDR3 is CASRDTGAVYEQYF. CDR3 nucleotides: TGTGCCAGCAGAGATACAGGGGCAGTGTACGAGCAGTACTTC.

This rearrangement joins TRBV7-8 to TRBJ2-5, with 8 bases identical to TRBD2. From germline, CDR1 is SGHVS and CDR2 FQNEAQ. With V trimmed by 1 base and J by 1 base, 8 bases remained unmatched. This CDR3 has 17 amino acids. CDR3 DNA sequence: TGTGCCAGCAGCTTAGAACGGACTAGCCCCCTCCAAGAGACCCAGTACTTC. Protein: CASSLERTSPLQETQYF. Using reference TRBV7-8 and TRBJ2-5 for the parts outside the CDR3, the full variable domain is GAGVSQSPRYKVAKRGQDVALRCDPISGHVSLFWYQQALGQGPEFLTYFQNEAQLDKSGLPSDRFFAERPEGSVSTLKIQRTQQEDSAVYLCASSLERTSPLQETQYFGPGTRLLVL.

This chain uses TRBV11-1 with TRBJ2-1, with a possible D match to TRBD2 (7 bases). Germline loops: CDR1 SGHAT, CDR2 FQDESV (reference sequence). V dropped 5 bases and J dropped 6 bases, with 14 bases sitting between them. The CDR3 contains 14 residues. The CDR3 spells CASSARRGGNEQFF. The DNA of the CDR3 is TGTGCCAGCAGCGCCCGGAGGGGGGGCAATGAGCAGTTCTTC.

The chain joins TRBV9 to TRBJ2-5; unclear D gene. V lost 0 bases and J lost 5, with 8 bases in between. The CDR3 runs 13 residues. Per the germline V gene, CDR1 is SGDLS and CDR2 is YYNGEE. For the CDR3, the DNA is TGTGCCAGCAGCGTAGGGCTCGGGGAGACCCAGTACTTC. This encodes CASSVGLGETQYF.

This chain links TRBV7-2 with TRBJ2-6; D unclear. Germline CDR1 is SGHTA and CDR2 is FQGNSA. The V end was cut by 3 bases, the J end by 1 base, with 7 bases between. This CDR3 is 15 amino acids long. For the CDR3, the DNA is TGTGCCAGCAGCTTTACACCTTCTGGGGCCAACGTCCTGACTTTC. It is translated as CASSFTPSGANVLTF.

The chain uses TRBV18 and TRBJ1-1, with no clear D. The CDR3 spans 13 residues. Looked up from germline, CDR1 is KGHSH and CDR2 is LQKENI. The V end lost 2 bases, the J end lost 1 base, and 5 bases lay between the germline ends. The CDR3 sequence: CASSPSENTEAFF. CDR3 sequence (DNA): TGTGCCAGCTCACCATCAGAGAACACTGAAGCTTTCTTT. The variable domain in full, with the rest retrieved from reference TRBV18 and TRBJ1-1, is NAGVMQNPRHLVRRRGQEARLRCSPMKGHSHVYWYRQLPEEGLKFMVYLQKENIIDESGMPKERFSAEFPKEGPSILRIQQVVRGDSAAYFCASSPSENTEAFFGQGTRLTVV.

This chain uses TRBV4-2 with TRBJ2-3; maybe TRBD2 (5 bases). This CDR3 spans 15 amino acids. The germline V gene has CDR1 LGHNA and CDR2 YNFKEQ. V was clipped by 5 bases and J by 1 base, with 13 bases between them. This CDR3 is CASSNTGFGTDTQYF. In DNA form, the CDR3 reads TGTGCCAGCAGCAATACGGGGTTCGGCACAGATACGCAGTATTTT.

The V call is TRBV4-3, the J call TRBJ2-3; TRBD2 agrees at 9 bases. Per germline, CDR1 LGHNA and CDR2 YSLEER. This CDR3 is built from 17 residues. J lost 3 bases, V lost 1 base, and 8 bases had no gene match. The CDR3: CASSQGASGTRTDTQYF. DNA for the CDR3: TGCGCCAGCAGCCAAGGGGCTAGCGGGACTCGAACAGATACGCAGTATTTT.

The chain joins TRBV11-2 to TRBJ1-2; the match to TRBD1 covers 7 bases. The trim removed 5 bases at V and 0 bases at J, leaving 12 bases unmatched. The CDR3 sequence is 17 residues long. CDR1 is SGHAT, CDR2 FQNNGV, per germline. In DNA form, the CDR3 reads TGTGCCAGCAGCCCGGAAGAGCCGGGACAGCCTAACTATGGCTACACCTTC. It yields the protein CASSPEEPGQPNYGYTF.

The chain couples TRBV19 to TRBJ1-1, with unresolved D. V gave up 7 bases and J gave up 5 bases, with 14 bases separating them. There are 13 residues in the CDR3. Germline V gene lookup returns CDR1 LNHDA and CDR2 SQIVND (reference sequence). This CDR3 is CASTKERMTEAFF. CDR3 coding DNA: TGTGCCAGTACCAAGGAGAGGATGACTGAAGCTTTCTTT.

This sequence joins TRBV4-2 and TRBJ2-1; D might be TRBD2 (5 bases). V was clipped by 4 bases and J by 7 bases, with 23 bases between them. The CDR3 length is 17 residues. Germline values: CDR1 LGHNA, CDR2 YNFKEQ. The CDR3 nucleotides read TGTGCCAGCAGCCGAGTCAAGGGTGGGAGCAATGCAAATGAGCAGTTCTTC. Amino acid sequence: CASSRVKGGSNANEQFF.

The chain joins TRBV18 to TRBJ2-7; D may be TRBD1 (6 bases). The V end lost 3 bases, the J end lost 11 bases, and 14 bases lay between the germline ends. The germline V gene encodes CDR1 KGHSH and CDR2 LQKENI. This CDR3 contains 12 residues. CDR3: CASSPSDRKKYF. In DNA, the CDR3 is TGTGCCAGCTCACCCTCGGACAGAAAGAAGTACTTC.

The chain carries TRBV10-1 and TRBJ1-2; 7 bases line up with TRBD1. J was trimmed by 7 bases and V by 7 bases; bases with no gene match: 6. The germline gives CDR1 WNHNN, CDR2 SYGVQD (reference sequence). CDR3 length: 12 residues. CDR3 region: CASNRQGRGYTF. CDR3 bases: TGCGCCAGCAACAGACAGGGTCGTGGCTACACCTTC.

V gene TRBV30 combines with J gene TRBJ2-7; 7 bases map to TRBD2. CDR1 GTSNPN and CDR2 SVGIG come from the germline V gene (reference sequence). CDR3 size: 13 residues. Losses at the gene ends were 8 bases for V and 5 bases for J; bases not matched to a gene: 12. This chain's CDR3 is CAGKGRAQDEQYF. The CDR3, as DNA: TGTGCCGGCAAGGGGAGGGCGCAAGACGAGCAGTACTTC.

J is TRBJ1-2 and V is TRBV14; TRBD1 aligns across 7 bases. The CDR3 runs to 16 residues. Germline V gene lookup returns CDR1 SGHDN and CDR2 FVKESK. The V gene end was trimmed by 2 bases and the J gene end by 4 bases; junction bases not matched to a gene: 10. The CDR3 sequence is CASSQIGTELLYGYTF. The CDR3 nucleotides read TGTGCCAGCAGCCAAATAGGGACAGAGCTCCTCTATGGCTACACCTTC.

CDR3 DNA sequence: TGTGCCAGCAGTGGCGAAAGGAACACTGAAGCTTTCTTT. Residues: CASSGERNTEAFF. The chain combines TRBV2 with TRBJ1-1; D not certain. This CDR3 comprises 13 residues. V was shortened by 4 bases and J by 1 base, with 7 bases between the two germline ends. Germline V lookup: CDR1 SNHLY, CDR2 FYNNEI.